Listed below are T cell receptor beta chains from one sample, sequenced in a study of vaccination and CD4 T cells after COVID-19. TCRdb re-derived calls from the PCR reads in MiXCR, one entry per CDR3 protein. The data show over 6,000 distinct CDR3 sequences, with about 32% seen just once and around an eighth held by the top ten. The antigens for these receptors are not known. Sequenced material: CD4+ T cells from blood, cultured in vitro. Receptors originate from a human donor in good health. The CDR3 runs from the conserved cysteine through the conserved F or W. D genes are given only for firm matches. Clone size appears in some rows only: once, few, many, or a class for an expanded clone.

J | V | D | size | DNA | CDR3
TRBJ2-7 | TRBV19 | . | . | TGTGCCAGTAGTCTCATGGCTAGCGCGAGCTCCTACGAGCAGTACTTC | CASSLMASASSYEQYF
TRBJ2-3 | TRBV7-2 | . | few | TGTGCCAGCAGCCCCCATGTGCGGGGCAGGCGGGATACGCAGTATTTT | CASSPHVRGRRDTQYF
TRBJ1-5 | TRBV7-3 | . | . | TGTGCCAGCAGCTATACGACCCGAGACACGCAGCATTTT | CASSYTTRDTQHF
TRBJ2-2 | TRBV9 | . | . | TGTGCCAGCAGCCTAGCGAACACCGGGGAGCTGTTTTTT | CASSLANTGELFF
TRBJ2-5 | TRBV20-1 | TRBD2 | . | TGCGGTGCTAGTCCGGTAGCGGGATCCAATATGTACCAAGAGACCCAGTACTTC | CGASPVAGSNMYQETQYF
TRBJ2-5 | TRBV19 | TRBD1 | . | TGTGCCAGTAGTACCTACCCGCAGGGGGCTGGCCAAGAGACCCAGTACTTC | CASSTYPQGAGQETQYF
TRBJ2-5 | TRBV7-8 | TRBD2 | few | TGTGCCAGCACCATGGGGGTAGCGGGAGTATTAAAGACCCAGTACTTC | CASTMGVAGVLKTQYF
TRBJ1-2 | TRBV7-9 | TRBD1 | . | TGTGCCAGCAGCCAATCGGGGACAGGGCATGGCTACACCTTC | CASSQSGTGHGYTF
TRBJ2-5 | TRBV6-1 | . | few | TGTGCCAGCCTTGGCGGACTCCGGGGGCAGACCCAGTACTTC | CASLGGLRGQTQYF
TRBJ2-5 | TRBV10-3 | . | . | TGTGCCATATCTCTCGGCACGGGAGAGGCAGAGACCCAGTACTTC | CAISLGTGEAETQYF
TRBJ2-7 | TRBV11-2 | . | few | TGTGCCAGCAGCCAACGGGTGGGCCCCGGGGGTAACGAGCAGTACTTC | CASSQRVGPGGNEQYF
TRBJ1-1 | TRBV11-3 | . | . | TGTGCCAGCAGGACTAGGACAGATGAGAACACTGAAGCTTTCTTT | CASRTRTDENTEAFF
TRBJ2-7 | TRBV5-4 | TRBD1 | . | TGTGCCAGCAGCCCTCCCCCCGGACAGGGTTACGAGCAGTACTTC | CASSPPPGQGYEQYF
TRBJ2-5 | TRBV20-1 | TRBD1 | medium-sized | TGCAGTCCCCGGACAGGCCTGAGGGAGACCCAGTACTTC | CSPRTGLRETQYF
TRBJ2-7 | TRBV28 | . | . | TGTGCCAGCAGGGACTTCACTTACGAGCAGTACTTC | CASRDFTYEQYF
TRBJ2-3 | TRBV11-1 | . | . | TGTGCCAGCAGCAAACGGAGGGTCGCAGATACGCAGTATTTT | CASSKRRVADTQYF
TRBJ2-7 | TRBV6-5 | TRBD1 | . | TGTGCCAGCAGTTACTCCGGGACAGCATACGAGCAGTACTTC | CASSYSGTAYEQYF
TRBJ1-6 | TRBV30 | . | . | TGTGCCTGGATTGGGGACGGAGATTCACCCCTCCACTTT | CAWIGDGDSPLHF
TRBJ1-1 | TRBV7-2 | TRBD1 | few | TGTGCCAGCAGCCTCAGACAGGGCTCTGGAGCTTTCTTT | CASSLRQGSGAFF
TRBJ1-5 | TRBV27 | TRBD1 | few | TGTGCCAGCAGGGGACAGGGGAGTCAGCCCCAGCATTTT | CASRGQGSQPQHF
TRBJ1-5 | TRBV7-3 | . | . | TGTGCCAGCAGCTTAACGCCAGATCAGCCCCAGCATTTT | CASSLTPDQPQHF
TRBJ1-5 | TRBV20-1 | TRBD1 | medium-sized | TGCAGTGCCCTTGGACAGGGAGGCAATCAGCCCCAGCATTTT | CSALGQGGNQPQHF
TRBJ1-1 | TRBV4-3 | . | once | TGCGCCAGCAGCCAAGCCTCGGTCCGAGGGACTGAAGCTTTCTTT | CASSQASVRGTEAFF
TRBJ1-2 | TRBV28 | . | . | TGTGCCAGCAGTTTATCCTCGGGGTGGTTAAACTATGGCTACACCTTC | CASSLSSGWLNYGYTF
TRBJ2-5 | TRBV6-1 | TRBD2 | few | TGTGCCGCCAGCCGGACTAGCGGGAGGCCAGAGACCCAGTACTTC | CAASRTSGRPETQYF
TRBJ1-3 | TRBV20-1 | TRBD1 | . | TGCAGTGCTGAGATAGGGGGCTCGGGAAACACCATATATTTT | CSAEIGGSGNTIYF
TRBJ2-5 | TRBV27 | . | medium-sized | TGTGCCAGCAGTTTATTTAGGGGGGAGACCCAGTACTTC | CASSLFRGETQYF
TRBJ1-5 | TRBV7-2 | . | . | TGTGCCAGCAGCTTAGGGGGGTTCCGAAATCAGCCCCAGCATTTT | CASSLGGFRNQPQHF
TRBJ2-1 | TRBV12-3/TRBV12-4 | TRBD1 | . | TGTGCCAGCAATGGACAGGGGGCCTACAATGAGCAGTTCTTC | CASNGQGAYNEQFF
TRBJ2-1 | TRBV7-9 | . | . | TGTGCCAGCAGCTCTCCGGCCCCTTCTTCTTACAATGAGCAGTTCTTC | CASSSPAPSSYNEQFF
TRBJ1-5 | TRBV7-2 | . | medium-sized | TGTGCCAGCAGCCCCGGGAGGCTTAGCAATCAGCCCCAGCATTTT | CASSPGRLSNQPQHF
TRBJ2-3 | TRBV11-3 | TRBD1 | . | TGTGCCAGCAGCTTAGGGGACAGACTGCAAACATCGGAAGATACGCAGTATTTT | CASSLGDRLQTSEDTQYF